The present TCR beta chain was sequenced within a study of blood T cell repertoires in COVID-19. Looking at the study overall: Samples of COVID-19 (acute and convalescent) were obtained from the United States, Italy and Spain. In each case, the material was cDNA or gDNA derived from T cells, B-cell-depleted T cells, or PBMCs.

Methods used by the authors: Using reference gene primer amplification, nucleated cell counts were estimated. The assay was immunoSEQ multiplex PCR, and TCRdb's table has in-frame clones only and misses some. The V and J calls and clone size come from that table; D and trimming were worked out from the DNA. The data contain around 52,000 clones, approximately 89% of them singletons. The V end was cut by 4 bases, the J end by 4 bases, with 17 bases between. The CDR3 sequence is 15 residues long. Germline values: CDR1 SGHDT, CDR2 YYEEEE. The sequence came from a woman of 80 years or more with acute or convalescent COVID-19. The specimen was peripheral blood. The chain employs TRBV5-6 and TRBJ1-2; no reliable D call. CDR3 coding DNA: TGTGCCAGCAGCCCTATGACCGGGGTTGGCTATGGCTACACCTTC. It codes for CASSPMTGVGYGYTF.